Listed below are T cell receptor beta chains from one sample, sequenced in a study of human CD8 memory T cell subsets. TCRdb re-analyzed the 5' RACE reads; it lists each CDR3 protein once, without DNA. Recorded here are 9,500 to 13,000 distinct CDR3 sequences; the top ten clones represent over 8.5%. Sequenced material: CD8+ T cells from PBMCs. These TCRs come from a human donor in good health. The CDR3 runs from the conserved cysteine through the conserved F or W. Clone size is stated in some rows and not others, as once, few, many or a class when expanded.

CDR3aa	abundance	v_gene	j_gene
CSARDPEGGDRVFYNEQFF	-	TRBV20-1	TRBJ2-1
CASSGGAGLQETQYF	medium-sized	TRBV2	TRBJ2-5
CASSINEGNEQYF	medium-sized	TRBV19	TRBJ2-7
CASSRSGGGEQFF	-	TRBV19	TRBJ2-1
CASSLGTNEQYF	-	TRBV7-8	TRBJ2-7
CASQGGEGGFTDTQYF	-	TRBV7-9	TRBJ2-3
CASSPTGPHDGYTF	-	TRBV5-1	TRBJ1-2
CASSSSLGFEQYF	medium-sized	TRBV7-9	TRBJ2-7
CASSQVKELTDTQYF	-	TRBV3-1	TRBJ2-3
CASSSLTWGDNSPLHF	-	TRBV5-6	TRBJ1-6
CASSSPGDYEQYF	medium-sized	TRBV7-9	TRBJ2-7
CASSGWEGPRFYNEQFF	-	TRBV5-1	TRBJ2-1
CASSGPVQPQHF	-	TRBV2	TRBJ1-5
CAWTSGGTYEQYF	-	TRBV30	TRBJ2-7
CASKVRAVTGELFF	medium-sized	TRBV6-1	TRBJ2-2
CSVEDRRGSYNEQFF	medium-sized	TRBV29-1	TRBJ2-1
CASSLAIGGYNEQFF	-	TRBV7-8	TRBJ2-1
CASSFGGPGANTGELFF	medium-sized	TRBV5-1	TRBJ2-2
CASTSSGGSTDTQYF	-	TRBV7-2	TRBJ2-3
CASSFTASTDTQYF	-	TRBV12-3/TRBV12-4	TRBJ2-3